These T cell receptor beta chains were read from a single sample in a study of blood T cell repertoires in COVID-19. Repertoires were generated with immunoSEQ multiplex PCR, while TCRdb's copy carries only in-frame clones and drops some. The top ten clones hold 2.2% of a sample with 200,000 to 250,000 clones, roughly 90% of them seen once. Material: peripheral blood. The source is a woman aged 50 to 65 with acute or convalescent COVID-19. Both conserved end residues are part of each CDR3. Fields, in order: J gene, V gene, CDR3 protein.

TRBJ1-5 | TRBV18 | CASSPLAGDDQPQHF
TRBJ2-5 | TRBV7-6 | CASSFRTGGEETQYF
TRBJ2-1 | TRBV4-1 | CASSQTRPGQLNNEQFF
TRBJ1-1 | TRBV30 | CAWSVLRVTRNTEAFF
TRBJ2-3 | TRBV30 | CAWSEGGSTDTQYF
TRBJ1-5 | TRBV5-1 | CASSPTGTGVQPQHF
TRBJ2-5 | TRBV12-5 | CASGFKRETQYF
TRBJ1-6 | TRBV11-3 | CASSLVRVNSPLHF
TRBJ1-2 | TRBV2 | CASTPDSNYGYTF
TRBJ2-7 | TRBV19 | CASSMEQGAIYEQYF
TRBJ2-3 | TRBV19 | CASSFTGGAYTDTQYF
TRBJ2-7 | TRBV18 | CASSPPGQGAYEQYF
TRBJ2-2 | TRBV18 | CASSPLDGFGAGELFF
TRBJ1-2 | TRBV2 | CAPREGVSIGYTF
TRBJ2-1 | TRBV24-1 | CATSAPGQGPNEQFF
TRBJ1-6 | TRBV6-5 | CASRVKRRQNSPLHF
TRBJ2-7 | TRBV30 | CAWSVLRSSSRYEQYF
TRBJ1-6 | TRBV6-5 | CASSYSNGPDNSPLHF
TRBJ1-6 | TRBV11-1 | CASSKGAWNSPLHF
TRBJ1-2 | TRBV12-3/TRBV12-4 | CASSQGYGYTF